This is a list of T cell receptor beta chains from one sample in a study of cytomegalovirus exposure and HLA in healthy donors. Sequencing used immunoSEQ multiplex PCR; TCRdb keeps in-frame clones, though not all of them. The sample includes just over 150,000 clones, around 80% of them seen just once. What was sequenced was PBMCs. These receptors were obtained from a male donor in good health and CMV-seropositive. Both conserved end residues are part of each CDR3. The D gene is left open where the match is weak. Size values are once, few and many counts, or a class for expanded clones, and some rows have none.

>TRBD1|.|TRBJ1-1|TRBV5-1|15
TGCGCCAGCAGCTTGGGGGACAGGGCGTACACTGAAGCTTTCTTT
CASSLGDRAYTEAFF
>.|.|TRBJ2-3|TRBV28|15
TGTGCCAGCACCGTCGCAGGGCCCCCCACAGATACGCAGTATTTT
CASTVAGPPTDTQYF
>TRBD1|.|TRBJ2-5|TRBV7-9|14
TGTGCCAGCACACTAACGGACAGGGAAGAGACCCAGTACTTC
CASTLTDREETQYF
>.|once|TRBJ1-2|TRBV14|13
TGTGCCAGCAGCCCCGACAGGAGTTATGGCTACACCTTC
CASSPDRSYGYTF
>.|.|TRBJ1-6|TRBV19|15
TGTGCCAGTAGTGAGGCGAGCTCCTATAATTCACCCCTCCACTTT
CASSEASSYNSPLHF
>TRBD1|.|TRBJ1-2|TRBV7-9|16
TGTGCCAGCAGCCCCGGACAGGGGCAGACCAACTATGGCTACACCTTC
CASSPGQGQTNYGYTF
>.|few|TRBJ2-1|TRBV2|12
TGTGCCAGCAGTGTTGACTGGAATGAGCAGTTCTTC
CASSVDWNEQFF
>.|once|TRBJ1-1|TRBV6-1|12
TGTGCCAACGCGCGATTGAACACTGAAGCTTTCTTT
CANARLNTEAFF
>TRBD2|.|TRBJ2-1|TRBV9|15
TGTGCCAGCAGCGAGCGGGAGGGCTCCTACAATGAGCAGTTCTTC
CASSEREGSYNEQFF
>TRBD1|.|TRBJ2-7|TRBV27|13
TGTGCCAGCAGTCTTGGACAGGGGGAAGAGCAGTACTTC
CASSLGQGEEQYF
>.|.|TRBJ1-5|TRBV19|15
TGTGCCAGTAGCCTTAGAGGGGGAAGTAATCAGCCCCAGCATTTT
CASSLRGGSNQPQHF
>TRBD2|.|TRBJ2-1|TRBV5-1|14
TGCGCCAGCAGCTTGGTGCGGGAGGGCAATGAGCAGTTCTTC
CASSLVREGNEQFF
>TRBD2|.|TRBJ2-1|TRBV7-9|15
TGTGCCAGCAGCCTGGGGCGGGGGACTTACAATGAGCAGTTCTTC
CASSLGRGTYNEQFF
>TRBD1|.|TRBJ2-3|TRBV18|16
TGTGCCAGCTCATCCACATCCGGGACAGGCACAGATACGCAGTATTTT
CASSSTSGTGTDTQYF
>TRBD2|.|TRBJ2-1|TRBV9|17
TGTGCCAGCAGCGTGGAGTTAGCGGGTAGGTCCTACAATGAGCAGTTCTTC
CASSVELAGRSYNEQFF
>TRBD2|.|TRBJ2-1|TRBV2|15
TGTGCCAGCAGTAGGAGGGAGGGCCTTACTGTTGAGCAGTTCTTC
CASSRREGLTVEQFF
>.|.|TRBJ1-1|TRBV28|17
TGTGCCAGCAGTTCCACTGGTAGGGTGGGGGGGAACACTGAAGCTTTCTTT
CASSSTGRVGGNTEAFF
>TRBD2|.|TRBJ2-1|TRBV6-1|15
TGTGCCATCAGGGCCGGGACTAGCGCCTACAATGAGCAGTTCTTC
CAIRAGTSAYNEQFF
>TRBD1|once|TRBJ1-4|TRBV4-1|14
TGCGCCAGCAGCCAGGGACAGGGACGGGAAAAACTGTTTTTT
CASSQGQGREKLFF
>.|.|TRBJ1-5|TRBV11-2|13
TGTGCCAGCAGCGCCACAGGGAATCAGCCCCAGCATTTT
CASSATGNQPQHF
>TRBD2|.|TRBJ2-2|TRBV19|15
TGTGCCAGTAGTATTCGAGCGGGAGACACCGGGGAGCTGTTTTTT
CASSIRAGDTGELFF
>.|.|TRBJ2-1|TRBV12-5|14
TGTGCTAGTGGTTTGGTGGGGAGCACAAATGAGCAGTTCTTC
CASGLVGSTNEQFF
>.|.|TRBJ1-2|TRBV9|11
TGTGCCAGCCAGAATAACTATGGCTACACCTTC
CASQNNYGYTF
>TRBD2|.|TRBJ2-1|TRBV28|17
TGTGCCAGCAGTTTAGGAGCGGGAGGCGTAGTATACAATGAGCAGTTCTTC
CASSLGAGGVVYNEQFF
>TRBD1|.|TRBJ1-1|TRBV9|15
TGTGCCAGCAGCACGCCCGGGACAGCGAACACTGAAGCTTTCTTT
CASSTPGTANTEAFF
>.|.|TRBJ2-2|TRBV7-6|14
TGTGCCAGCAGCCCTAGATTGAACACCGGGGAGCTGTTTTTT
CASSPRLNTGELFF
>.|.|TRBJ1-5|TRBV27|14
TGTGCCAGCAGCCGCTTAGGAGAACAACAGCCCCAGCATTTT
CASSRLGEQQPQHF
>TRBD2|.|TRBJ2-3|TRBV7-3|15
TGTGCCAGCAGCGCGACTAGCGGGGGCACAGATACGCAGTATTTT
CASSATSGGTDTQYF
>.|.|TRBJ2-5|TRBV5-1|14
TGCGCCAGCAGCTTGGCCGGGATGGGAGAGACCCAGTACTTC
CASSLAGMGETQYF
>.|once|TRBJ2-7|TRBV27|15
TGTGCCAGCAAATCTCCCCAACAGGGCTCCTACGAGCAGTACTTC
CASKSPQQGSYEQYF
>.|.|TRBJ1-2|TRBV19|15
TGTGCCAGTAGTTTCGGGACACAAGCTAGTTATGGCTACACCTTC
CASSFGTQASYGYTF
>TRBD2|.|TRBJ2-7|TRBV7-9|13
TGTGCCAGCGCGGGGGGTGCTCCCTACGAGCAGTACTTC
CASAGGAPYEQYF
>TRBD1|.|TRBJ1-4|TRBV15|16
TGTGCCACCAGCAGGTGGCAGGGGGCGAAGGATGAAAAACTGTTTTTT
CATSRWQGAKDEKLFF
>TRBD1|.|TRBJ2-5|TRBV27|14
TGTGCCAGCAGTCCGACGGACAGGGCGGAGACCCAGTACTTC
CASSPTDRAETQYF
>.|.|TRBJ1-5|TRBV5-5|15
TGTGCCAGCAGCCTAAGCACAGGATTCAATCAGCCCCAGCATTTT
CASSLSTGFNQPQHF
>.|.|TRBJ1-2|TRBV6-5|13
TGTGCCAGCGGGGCAGGTCCTACGAGCGGCTACACCTTC
CASGAGPTSGYTF
>TRBD1|.|TRBJ1-1|TRBV6-5|15
TGTGCCAGCAGCCCAACCGGGACAGTGCGCTTTGAAGCTTTCTTT
CASSPTGTVRFEAFF
>TRBD2|.|TRBJ2-7|TRBV7-2|16
TGTGCCAGCAGCTCAAGGACTAGCGGGAGTATGGGGGAGCAGTACTTC
CASSSRTSGSMGEQYF
>.|.|TRBJ2-1|TRBV27|12
TGTGCCAGTCTAGGCGACCACAATGAGCAGTTCTTC
CASLGDHNEQFF
>.|.|TRBJ2-7|TRBV7-9|13
TGTGCCAGCAGCTTAAGAGGGAGCTACGAGCAGTACTTC
CASSLRGSYEQYF
>.|once|TRBJ2-1|TRBV2|12
TGTGCCAGCAGGACAGGACTCGATGAGCAGTTCTTC
CASRTGLDEQFF
>.|.|TRBJ2-2|TRBV27|15
TGTGCCACTCACGCCCGACAGACCAAAACCGGGGAGCTGTTTTTT
CATHARQTKTGELFF
>TRBD2|.|TRBJ2-1|TRBV7-7|15
TGTGCTAGCAGCTCTCTAGCGGGAGGGTTCCATGAGCAGTTCTTC
CASSSLAGGFHEQFF
>.|.|TRBJ2-1|TRBV9|11
TGTGCCAGCAGCGGACGGGAAGGGCAGTTCTTC
CASSGREGQFF
>.|.|TRBJ1-2|TRBV7-9|12
TGTGCCAGCAGAACAGGGCACTATGGCTACACCTTC
CASRTGHYGYTF
>.|.|TRBJ1-1|TRBV28|13
TGTGCCAGCGCCCACAGGGTTGGGACTGAAGCTTTCTTT
CASAHRVGTEAFF
>.|.|TRBJ1-1|TRBV6-1|14
TGTGCCAGCAGTGGGTATGGACAGCACACTGAAGCTTTCTTT
CASSGYGQHTEAFF
>.|.|TRBJ2-7|TRBV7-9|12
TGTGCCAGCAGCGCCTCGGTGAGCGAGCAGTACTTC
CASSASVSEQYF
>.|.|TRBJ2-3|TRBV10-3|14
TGTGCCATCAGTGAGGTTACTAGAACAGATACGCAGTATTTT
CAISEVTRTDTQYF
>TRBD1|.|TRBJ1-2|TRBV4-1|15
TGCGCCAGCAGCCGAACCAGACAGGGAGGCGGAGGCTACACCTTC
CASSRTRQGGGGYTF
>.|few|TRBJ1-4|TRBV4-1|14
TGCGCCAGCAGCCAAGGCCCGACGGGGGGAAAACTGTTTTTT
CASSQGPTGGKLFF
>TRBD1|.|TRBJ1-5|TRBV10-3|13
TGTGCCATTGGACAGGGTACTGATCAGCCCCAGCATTTT
CAIGQGTDQPQHF
>.|.|TRBJ2-1|TRBV6-5|13
TGTGCCAGCACGTTTACTAGCTACAATGAGCAGTTCTTC
CASTFTSYNEQFF